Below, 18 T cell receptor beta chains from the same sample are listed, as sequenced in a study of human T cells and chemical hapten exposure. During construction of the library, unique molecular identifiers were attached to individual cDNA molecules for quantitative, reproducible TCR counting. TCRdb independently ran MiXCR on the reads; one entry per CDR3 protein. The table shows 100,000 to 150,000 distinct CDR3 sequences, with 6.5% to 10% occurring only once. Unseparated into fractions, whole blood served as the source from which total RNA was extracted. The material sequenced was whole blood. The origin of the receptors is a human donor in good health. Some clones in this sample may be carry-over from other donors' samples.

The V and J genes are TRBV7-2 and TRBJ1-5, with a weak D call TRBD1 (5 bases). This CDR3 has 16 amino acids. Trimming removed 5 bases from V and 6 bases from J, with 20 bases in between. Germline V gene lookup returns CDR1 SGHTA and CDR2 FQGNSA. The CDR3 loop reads CASSPLAGPSSQPQHF. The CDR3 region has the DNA TGTGCCAGCAGCCCCCTTGCAGGGCCCTCTAGTCAGCCCCAGCATTTT.

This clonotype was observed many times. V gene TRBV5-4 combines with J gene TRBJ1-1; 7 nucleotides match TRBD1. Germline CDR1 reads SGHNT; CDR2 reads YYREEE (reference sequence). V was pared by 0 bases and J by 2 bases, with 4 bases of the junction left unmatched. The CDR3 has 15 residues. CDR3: CASSLGQGDNTEAFF. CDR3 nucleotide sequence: TGTGCCAGCAGCTTGGGGCAGGGGGATAACACTGAAGCTTTCTTT. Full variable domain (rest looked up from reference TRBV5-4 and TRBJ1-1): ETGVTQSPTHLIKTRGQQVTLRCSSQSGHNTVSWYQQALGQGPQFIFQYYREEENGRGNFPPRFSGLQFPNYSSELNVNALELDDSALYLCASSLGQGDNTEAFFGQGTRLTVV.

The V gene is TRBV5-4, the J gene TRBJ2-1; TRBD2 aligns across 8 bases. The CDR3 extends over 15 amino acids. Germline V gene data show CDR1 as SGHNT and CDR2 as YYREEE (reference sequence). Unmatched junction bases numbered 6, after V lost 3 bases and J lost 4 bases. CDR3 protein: CASSSSGSLYNEQFF. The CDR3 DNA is TGTGCCAGCAGCTCGAGCGGGAGCCTTTACAATGAGCAGTTCTTC.

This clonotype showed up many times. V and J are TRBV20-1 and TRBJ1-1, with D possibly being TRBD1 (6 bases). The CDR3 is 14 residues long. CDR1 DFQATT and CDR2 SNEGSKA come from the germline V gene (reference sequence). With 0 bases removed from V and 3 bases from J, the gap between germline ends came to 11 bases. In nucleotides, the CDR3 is TGCAGTGCTAGAGACCTGGACAGATACACTGAAGCTTTCTTT. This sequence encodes CSARDLDRYTEAFF.

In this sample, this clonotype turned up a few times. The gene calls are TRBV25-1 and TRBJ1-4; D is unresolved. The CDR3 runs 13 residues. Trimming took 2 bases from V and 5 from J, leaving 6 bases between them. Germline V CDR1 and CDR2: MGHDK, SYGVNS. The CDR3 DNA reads TGTGCCAGCAGTGAAGGTAGCAATGAAAAACTGTTTTTT. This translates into CASSEGSNEKLFF.

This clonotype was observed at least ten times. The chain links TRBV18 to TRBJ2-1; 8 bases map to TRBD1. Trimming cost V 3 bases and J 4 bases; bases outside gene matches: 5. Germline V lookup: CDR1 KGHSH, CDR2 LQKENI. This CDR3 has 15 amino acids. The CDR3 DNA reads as TGTGCCAGCTCACCTCCCGGACAGGGATACAATGAGCAGTTCTTC. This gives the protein CASSPPGQGYNEQFF.

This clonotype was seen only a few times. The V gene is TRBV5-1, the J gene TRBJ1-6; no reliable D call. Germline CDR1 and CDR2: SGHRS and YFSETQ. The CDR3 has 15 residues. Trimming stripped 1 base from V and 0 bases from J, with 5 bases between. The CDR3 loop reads CASSLLRSYNSPLHF. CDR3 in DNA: TGCGCCAGCAGCTTGCTGCGCTCCTATAATTCACCCCTCCACTTT. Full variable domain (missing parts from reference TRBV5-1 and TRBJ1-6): KAGVTQTPRYLIKTRGQQVTLSCSPISGHRSVSWYQQTPGQGLQFLFEYFSETQRNKGNFPGRFSGRQFSNSRSEMNVSTLELGDSALYLCASSLLRSYNSPLHFGNGTRLTVT.

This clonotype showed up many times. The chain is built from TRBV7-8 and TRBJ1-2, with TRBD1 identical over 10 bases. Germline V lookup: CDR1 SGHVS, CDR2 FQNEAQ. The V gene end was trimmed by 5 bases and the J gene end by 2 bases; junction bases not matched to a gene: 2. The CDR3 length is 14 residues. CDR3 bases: TGTGCCAGCAGCCCGGGACAGGGGAACTATGGCTACACCTTC. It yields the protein CASSPGQGNYGYTF.

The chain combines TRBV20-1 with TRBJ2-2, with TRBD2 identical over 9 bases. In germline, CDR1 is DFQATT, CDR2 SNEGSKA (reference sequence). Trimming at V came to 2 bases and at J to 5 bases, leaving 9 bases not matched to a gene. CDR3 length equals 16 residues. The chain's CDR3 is CSARLAGVPRTGELFF. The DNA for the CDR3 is TGCAGTGCTAGATTAGCGGGAGTACCGAGAACCGGGGAGCTGTTTTTT.

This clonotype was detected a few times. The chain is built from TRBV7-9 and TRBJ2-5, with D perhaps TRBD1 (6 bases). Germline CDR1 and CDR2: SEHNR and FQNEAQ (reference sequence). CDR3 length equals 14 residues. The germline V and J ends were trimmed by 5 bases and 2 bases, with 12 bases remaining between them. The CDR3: CASSLLGQQETQYF. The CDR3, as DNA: TGTGCCAGCAGCCTACTGGGACAACAAGAGACCCAGTACTTC. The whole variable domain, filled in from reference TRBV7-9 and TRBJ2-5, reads DTGVSQNPRHKITKRGQNVTFRCDPISEHNRLYWYRQTLGQGPEFLTYFQNEAQLEKSRLLSDRFSAERPKGSFSTLEIQRTEQGDSAMYLCASSLLGQQETQYFGPGTRLLVL.

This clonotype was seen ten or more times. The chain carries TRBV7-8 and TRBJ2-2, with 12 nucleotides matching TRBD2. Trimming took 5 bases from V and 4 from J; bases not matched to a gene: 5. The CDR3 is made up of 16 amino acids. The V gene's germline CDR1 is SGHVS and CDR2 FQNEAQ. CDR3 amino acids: CASSRGLAGSTGELFF. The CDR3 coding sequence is TGTGCCAGCAGCCGGGGACTAGCGGGTTCCACCGGGGAGCTGTTTTTT.

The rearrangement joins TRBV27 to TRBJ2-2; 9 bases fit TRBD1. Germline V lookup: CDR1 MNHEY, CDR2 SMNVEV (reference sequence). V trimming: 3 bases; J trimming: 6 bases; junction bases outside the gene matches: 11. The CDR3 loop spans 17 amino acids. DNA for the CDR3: TGTGCCAGCAGTTTTTCGGGACAGGGATTGGGCGCCGGGGAGCTGTTTTTT. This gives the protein CASSFSGQGLGAGELFF.

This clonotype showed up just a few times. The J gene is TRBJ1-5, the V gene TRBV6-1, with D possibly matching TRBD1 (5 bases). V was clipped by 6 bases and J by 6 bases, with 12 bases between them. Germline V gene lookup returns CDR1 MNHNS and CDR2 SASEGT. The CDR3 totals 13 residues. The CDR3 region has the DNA TGTGCCAGCAGAGGGGCCGGGGTTCAGCCCCAGCATTTT. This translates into CASRGAGVQPQHF.

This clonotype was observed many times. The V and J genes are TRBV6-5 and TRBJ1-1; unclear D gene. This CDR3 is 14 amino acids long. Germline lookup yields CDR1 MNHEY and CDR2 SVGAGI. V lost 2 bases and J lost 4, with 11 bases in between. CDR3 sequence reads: CASSYDRGGTEAFF. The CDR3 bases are TGTGCCAGCAGTTACGACCGCGGAGGCACTGAAGCTTTCTTT.

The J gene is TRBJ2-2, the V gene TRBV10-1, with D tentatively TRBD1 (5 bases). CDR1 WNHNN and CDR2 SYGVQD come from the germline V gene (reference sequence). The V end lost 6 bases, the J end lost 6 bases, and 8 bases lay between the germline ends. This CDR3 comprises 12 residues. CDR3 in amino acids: CASSSGSGELFF. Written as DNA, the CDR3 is TGCGCCAGCAGCTCAGGGTCCGGGGAGCTGTTTTTT.

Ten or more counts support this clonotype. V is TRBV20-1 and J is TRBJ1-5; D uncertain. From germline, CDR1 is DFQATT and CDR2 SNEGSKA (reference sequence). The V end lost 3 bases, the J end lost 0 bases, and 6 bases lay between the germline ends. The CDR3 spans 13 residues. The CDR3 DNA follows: TGCAGTGCTAGTTCGGGTAGCAATCAGCCCCAGCATTTT. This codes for CSASSGSNQPQHF.

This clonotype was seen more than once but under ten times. The CDR3 spells CAISVFPGASSGANVLTF. The DNA for the CDR3 is TGTGCCATCAGTGTTTTTCCAGGGGCAAGCTCTGGGGCCAACGTCCTGACTTTC. The V and J genes are TRBV10-3 and TRBJ2-6, with D perhaps TRBD1 (6 bases). V was shortened by 4 bases and J by 0 bases, with 16 bases between the two germline ends. There are 18 residues in the CDR3. The germline CDR1 and CDR2 sequences are ENHRY and SYGVKD.

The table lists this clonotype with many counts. For the CDR3, the DNA is TGTGCCAGCAGCTTCAGCAGGGGGCAGGGGGAAGCTTTCTTT. Its protein product is CASSFSRGQGEAFF. This chain uses TRBV13 with TRBJ1-1; 8 bases map to TRBD1. This CDR3 spans 14 amino acids. V lost 3 bases and J lost 8; bases outside the gene matches: 8. In germline, CDR1 is PRHDT, CDR2 FYEKMQ (reference sequence). The full variable domain, its missing parts supplied by reference TRBV13 and TRBJ1-1, is AAGVIQSPRHLIKEKRETATLKCYPIPRHDTVYWYQQGPGQDPQFLISFYEKMQSDKGSIPDRFSAQQFSDYHSELNMSSLELGDSALYFCASSFSRGQGEAFFGQGTRLTVV.